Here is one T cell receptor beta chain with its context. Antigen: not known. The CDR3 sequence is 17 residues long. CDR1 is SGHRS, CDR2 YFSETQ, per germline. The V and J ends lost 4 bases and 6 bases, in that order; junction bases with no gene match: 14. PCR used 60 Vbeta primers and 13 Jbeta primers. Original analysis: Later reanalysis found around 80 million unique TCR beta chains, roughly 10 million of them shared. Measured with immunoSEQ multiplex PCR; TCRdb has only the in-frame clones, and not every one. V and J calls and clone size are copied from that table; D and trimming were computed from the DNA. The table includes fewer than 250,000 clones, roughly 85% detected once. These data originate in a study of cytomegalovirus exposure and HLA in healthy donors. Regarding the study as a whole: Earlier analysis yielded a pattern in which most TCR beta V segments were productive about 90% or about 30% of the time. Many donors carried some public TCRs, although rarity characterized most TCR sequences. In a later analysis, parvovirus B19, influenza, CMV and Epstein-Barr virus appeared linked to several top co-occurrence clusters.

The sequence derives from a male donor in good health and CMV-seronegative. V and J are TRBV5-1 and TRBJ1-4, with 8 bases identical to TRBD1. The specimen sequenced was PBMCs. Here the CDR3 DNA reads TGCGCCAGCAGCCTCAGGGGGCGGAACCGGGGGGATGAAAAACTGTTTTTT. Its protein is CASSLRGRNRGDEKLFF.